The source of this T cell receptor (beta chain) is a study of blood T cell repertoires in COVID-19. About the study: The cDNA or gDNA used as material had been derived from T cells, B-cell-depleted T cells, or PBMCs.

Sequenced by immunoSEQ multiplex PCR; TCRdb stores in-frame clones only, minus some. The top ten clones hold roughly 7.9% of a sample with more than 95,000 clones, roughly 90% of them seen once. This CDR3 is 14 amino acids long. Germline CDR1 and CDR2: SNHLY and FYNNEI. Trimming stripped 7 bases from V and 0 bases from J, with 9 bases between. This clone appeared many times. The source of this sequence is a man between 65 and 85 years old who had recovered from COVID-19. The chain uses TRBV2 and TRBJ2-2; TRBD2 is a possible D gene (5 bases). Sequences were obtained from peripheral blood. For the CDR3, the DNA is TGTGCCAGCAAGAGCGGCGCGAACACCGGGGAGCTGTTTTTT. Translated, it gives CASKSGANTGELFF.